This is a list of T cell receptor beta chains from one sample in a study of shared clonotypes between healthy human individuals. Sequenced by immunoSEQ multiplex PCR; TCRdb stores in-frame clones only, minus some. Among 400,000 to 600,000 clones listed, around 96% were seen once. Sequenced sample: naive CD4+ T cells sorted from blood. The receptor source for this set is a woman in her twenties or thirties in good health. The CDR3 runs from the conserved cysteine through the conserved F or W.

V gene	J gene	CDR3 protein
TRBV30	TRBJ2-2	CAWSGGELFF
TRBV21-1	TRBJ2-7	CASRGDTSGFSSYEQYF
TRBV29-1	TRBJ2-1	CSVEDRPAGVHIEQFF
TRBV19	TRBJ1-5	CASSSDRAGPQPQHF
TRBV30	TRBJ2-5	CAWTPGPVRTQYF
TRBV7-9	TRBJ2-1	CASSSFGRGLEFHNEQFF
TRBV10-3	TRBJ2-7	CAISDSKTSGYEQYF
TRBV29-1	TRBJ1-5	CSALDQSNQPQHF
TRBV21-1	TRBJ2-1	CASSARRSSYNEQFF
TRBV14	TRBJ2-1	CASSRTGGSYNEQFF
TRBV15	TRBJ1-1	CATSSDYVREAFF
TRBV28	TRBJ1-4	CASSQRGFREKLFF
TRBV28	TRBJ2-1	CASSFLEGGYNEQFF
TRBV28	TRBJ2-7	CASGGGRDFTYEQYF
TRBV21-1	TRBJ2-5	CASSKAGVQEGETQYF
TRBV27	TRBJ2-2	CASRLLVRGGELFF
TRBV28	TRBJ1-1	CASSLSGGRTEAFF
TRBV18	TRBJ1-2	CASSPGQSNYGYTF
TRBV7-9	TRBJ1-2	CASSFGGAYYGYTF
TRBV6-5	TRBJ2-7	CASSYSGGRAYEQYF
TRBV5-1	TRBJ2-3	CASSLEGGRRDTQYF
TRBV5-1	TRBJ2-7	CASSPDREATYEQYF
TRBV7-9	TRBJ2-3	CASSPPRLASTDTQYF
TRBV2	TRBJ2-7	CASSHRDRVSEQYF